This record covers a single T cell receptor (beta chain). Many counts were recorded for this clonotype. Its recognized antigen is unknown. No much larger clone exists at a distance of one base, and base qualities are not known. Amplification of TCR beta CDR3 regions was carried out from RNA transcripts. The TCR CDR3 was subjected to a first round of RT-PCR using the HTBI primer set and the Qiagen OneStep RT-PCR kit. The libraries were constructed in a second round of multiplex PCR and then size-selected and purified. Sequencing of the libraries was done on an Illumina HiSeq2000 using paired-end 100 bp reads. For the original study's pipeline: SOAPnuke was used to process the raw data, removing reads that contained adapters or uncalled bases, had a mean Phred below 15, or lacked an exact match to the constant primer or identifier. COPE v1.2.5 was used to merge high-quality paired reads, and clonotypes were defined as unique nucleotide sequences. MiTCR v1.1 was used to align clonotypes to the IMGT TRBV, TRBD and TRBJ reference segments. Analysis was restricted to V-J combinations with a frequency above 0.0001, which covered roughly 99% of repertoires. A TCS score was defined as the ratio of F50 (clonal expansion) to E x V (chaos), with BLOSUM62-based TCRdist applied between CDR3 peptides within each V-J. Welch's t-statistics and random forest reduced roughly 530 V-J features to 13, which were used in a naive Bayes classifier (R e1071). TCRdb trimmed public reads at Q25 via fastp, called clones via MiXCR and kept in-frame beta chains. Each entry is one CDR3 protein sequence, shown with its most common DNA and genes. None of the V and J calls come from the authors' own analysis; TCRdb made them. Present in this sample are roughly 260,000 distinct CDR3 sequences, 13% to 15% of which were seen just once. In total, the top ten clones hold more than 10% of the sample.

This entry belongs to a study of T cells in Graves' hyperthyroidism and ophthalmopathy (dated by TCRdb to about 2019). Broadly, across the study: Peripheral blood samples were taken at the time of initial diagnosis, prior to any treatment. Prospective prediction of ophthalmopathy was tested in an independent validation cohort consisting of 18 to 20 hyperthyroidism patients and about 17 patients who later progressed to ophthalmopathy. TCR Vbeta CDR3 sequencing of around 130 peripheral blood samples (under 45 ophthalmopathy, 70 to 85 hyperthyroidism and approximately 17 progressor patients) is reported in the paper. Following sampling, methimazole starting at 30 mg daily was given to hyperthyroidism patients, and high-dose intravenous methylprednisolone was given to ophthalmopathy patients. The study also compared thyroid tissue and blood T-cell repertoires from roughly 6 Graves' hyperthyroidism patients. TCR V-J signatures able to tell the groups apart were searched for in a discovery cohort of 90 to 100 patients, of whom 40 to 45 had Graves' ophthalmopathy and more than 55 had stable Graves' hyperthyroidism. The 100 or so discovery patients were randomly split 7:3 into training and test sets. Results and caveats for the whole study, not just this receptor: In cross-validation, a model built on a 13 V-J signature told ophthalmopathy apart from stable hyperthyroidism with under 90% sensitivity and approximately 81% specificity, and in testing the same model reached 80%/75%. No statistical method was used to set the sample size in advance, and investigators knew the group allocation. In validation, the model predicted progression to ophthalmopathy with over 65% sensitivity and 72% to 85% specificity, a median of roughly seven months before onset. Blood samples also contained most of the expanded thyroid clonotypes (frequency above 0.001), which suggests that blood repertoires may reflect thyroid immune responses.

Hyperthyroidism patients were newly diagnosed, had a disease duration of under 2 months, and were aged 18 to 65 years. Exclusion was applied to patients with uncontrolled infections, other autoimmune diseases, pregnancy or lactation. Diagnoses relied on clinical symptoms, serum thyroxine and TRAb, thyroid ultrasound and orbital computed tomography. Blood from progressor patients was collected at the time of first diagnosis with hyperthyroidism, before any ophthalmopathy symptoms had appeared. Ficoll-Paque density gradient centrifugation was used to isolate PBMCs from 9.5 to 10 ml of fresh peripheral blood. Progressor patients were defined as those initially diagnosed with Graves' hyperthyroidism in whom ophthalmopathy developed during follow-up. Total RNA was extracted with Trizol reagent, and quality was checked on an Agilent 2100 Bioanalyzer. The TCR originated in a middle-aged woman with Graves' hyperthyroidism that later progressed to Graves' ophthalmopathy. Sequenced material: blood.

The nucleotide sequence reads as follows: TGTGCCACCGCGCCGGGACTAGGGCCCTACGAGCAGTACTTC. It codes for CATAPGLGPYEQYF. The chain employs TRBV6-1 and TRBJ2-7; 8 bases in between match TRBD2. The CDR3 holds 14 amino acids from the cysteine to the phenylalanine. Just the 42-base CDR3 DNA is kept, in frame starting at base 1. Sequences MNHNS (CDR1) and SASEGT (CDR2) are obtained from the germline V gene. Relative to germline, V is missing 10 bases and J is missing 2 bases, with 10 bases of the junction outside any gene match.